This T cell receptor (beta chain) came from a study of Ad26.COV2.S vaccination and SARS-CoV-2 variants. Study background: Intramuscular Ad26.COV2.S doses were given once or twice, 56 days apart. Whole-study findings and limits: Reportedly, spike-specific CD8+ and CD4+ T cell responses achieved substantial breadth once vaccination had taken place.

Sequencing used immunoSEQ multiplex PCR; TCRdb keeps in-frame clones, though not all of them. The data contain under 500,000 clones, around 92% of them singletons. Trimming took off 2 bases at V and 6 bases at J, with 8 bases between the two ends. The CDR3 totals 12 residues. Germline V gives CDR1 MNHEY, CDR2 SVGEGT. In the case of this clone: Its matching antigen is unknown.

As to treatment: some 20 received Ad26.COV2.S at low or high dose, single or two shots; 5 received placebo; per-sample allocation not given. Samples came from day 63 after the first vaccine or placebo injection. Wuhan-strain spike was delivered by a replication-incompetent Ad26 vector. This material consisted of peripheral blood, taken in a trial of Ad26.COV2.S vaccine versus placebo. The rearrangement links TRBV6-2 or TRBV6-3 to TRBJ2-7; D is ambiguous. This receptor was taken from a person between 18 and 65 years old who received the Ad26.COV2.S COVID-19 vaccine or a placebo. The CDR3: CASSYKVSEQYF. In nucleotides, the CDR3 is TGTGCCAGCAGTTACAAGGTCTCCGAGCAGTACTTC.